The 6 T cell receptor beta chains given below trace back to one sample, sequenced in a study of blood T cells in healthy people across ages. Through a sample-barcoded 5' primer and a J-beta primer mix, a second PCR was run for about 7 to 12 cycles. One entry per CDR3 protein results from TCRdb running MiXCR on the 5' RACE reads. This table has over a million distinct CDR3 sequences, almost 60% appearing once. Material: blood. The receptor source for this set is a man aged 18-30 years in good health.

The V gene is TRBV5-1, the J gene TRBJ2-5, with D perhaps matching TRBD2 (5 bases). Germline V gene lookup returns CDR1 SGHRS and CDR2 YFSETQ. The CDR3 covers 14 residues. Trimming pared 1 base from V and 5 bases from J, leaving 12 bases between. CDR3 in amino acids: CASSLFAGRETQYF. CDR3 in DNA: TGCGCCAGCAGCTTGTTTGCGGGTCGGGAGACCCAGTACTTC.

This chain uses TRBV29-1 with TRBJ1-4, with 8 bases fitting TRBD1. V dropped 4 bases and J dropped 8; count of bases not matched to a gene: 9. From germline, CDR1 is SQVTM and CDR2 ANQGSEA. The CDR3 loop spans 14 amino acids. The CDR3 region has the DNA TGCAGCGTTGCAGGGGGCACAAGGGGAGAAAAACTGTTTTTT. It yields the protein CSVAGGTRGEKLFF.

This clonotype was counted only a few times. V and J are TRBV12-3 or TRBV12-4 and TRBJ1-2, with 8 nucleotides matching TRBD1. V was clipped by 6 bases and J by 6 bases; unmatched bases: 12. The CDR3 sequence is 15 residues long. CDR3 nucleotide sequence: TGTGCCAGCAGCCCCTCCCGGACAGGGATAAATGGCTACACCTTC. Translating it yields CASSPSRTGINGYTF.

The CDR3 DNA follows: TGCAGCGTTGAGACTAGCGGGATCAACGAGCAGTACTTC. Its translation is CSVETSGINEQYF. This rearrangement joins TRBV29-1 to TRBJ2-7; TRBD2 matches at 11 bases. CDR1 is SQVTM, CDR2 ANQGSEA, per germline. The CDR3 sequence is 13 residues long. The V segment lost 3 bases and the J segment 5 bases; nucleotides outside the gene matches: 3.

This clonotype was observed a few times. The chain is built from TRBV27 and TRBJ1-5; no definite D call. The CDR3 loop spans 13 amino acids. The V gene lost 3 bases and the J gene lost 3 bases, with 6 bases spanning the gap. The germline V gene encodes CDR1 MNHEY and CDR2 SMNVEV (reference sequence). The CDR3 coding sequence is TGTGCCAGCAGTTTTGGAACCAATCAGCCCCAGCATTTT. This codes for CASSFGTNQPQHF.

This chain links TRBV20-1 with TRBJ2-5, with a tentative D call TRBD1 (6 bases). Germline V gene sequence: CDR1 DFQATT, CDR2 SNEGSKA (reference sequence). Trimming stripped 0 bases from V and 2 bases from J, with 13 bases between. CDR3 size: 15 residues. DNA for the CDR3: TGCAGTGCTAGAGATGCTCAGGGGATTCAAGAGACCCAGTACTTC. This encodes CSARDAQGIQETQYF.